This TCR beta chain was found in a study of blood T cells in healthy people across ages. Study-wide results and limits: Samples with more naive T cells showed higher observed beta diversity.

Those donating, healthy Caucasian individuals from Russia, were aged roughly 6 to 90. The table lists this clonotype with a few counts. Its antigen is currently unknown. Between the trimmed V and J ends, which lost 2 bases and 0 bases, there was a span of 7 bases. Germline CDR1 reads MNHEY; CDR2 reads SVGEGT. The CDR3 has 14 amino acids. Combining a sample-barcoded 5' primer with a J-beta primer mix, a second PCR ran for roughly 7 to 12 cycles. TCRdb re-called the 5' RACE reads through MiXCR, storing one row per CDR3 protein. The table has some 1.5 million distinct CDR3 sequences, approximately 43% seen once.

Source material: blood. This TCR was sampled from a woman under 30 in good health. The chain uses TRBV6-2 or TRBV6-3 and TRBJ1-2; D is uncertain. CDR3 in DNA: TGTGCCAGCAGTTACGCCAGGACTAACTATGGCTACACCTTC. This sequence encodes CASSYARTNYGYTF.